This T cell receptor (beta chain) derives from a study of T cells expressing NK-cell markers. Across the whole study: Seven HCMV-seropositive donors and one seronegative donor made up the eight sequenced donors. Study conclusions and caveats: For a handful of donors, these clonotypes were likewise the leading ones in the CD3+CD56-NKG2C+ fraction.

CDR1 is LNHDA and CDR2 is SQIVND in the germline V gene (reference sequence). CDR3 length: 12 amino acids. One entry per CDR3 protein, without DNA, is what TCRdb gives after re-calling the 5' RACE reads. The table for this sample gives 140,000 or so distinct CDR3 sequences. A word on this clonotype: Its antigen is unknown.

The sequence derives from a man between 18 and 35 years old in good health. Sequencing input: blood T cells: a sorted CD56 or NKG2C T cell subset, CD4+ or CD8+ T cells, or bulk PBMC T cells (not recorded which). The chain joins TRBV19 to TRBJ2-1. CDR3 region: CASSIWGNEQFF.